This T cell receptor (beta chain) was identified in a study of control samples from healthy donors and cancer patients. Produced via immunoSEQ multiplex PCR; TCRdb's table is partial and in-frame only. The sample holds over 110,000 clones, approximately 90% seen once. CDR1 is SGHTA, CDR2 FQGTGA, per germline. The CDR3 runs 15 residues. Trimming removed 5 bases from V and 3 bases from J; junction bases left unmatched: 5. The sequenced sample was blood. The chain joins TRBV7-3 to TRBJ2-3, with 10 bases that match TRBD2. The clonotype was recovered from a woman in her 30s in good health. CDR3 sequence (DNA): TGTGCCAGCAGCCTGACTAGCGGGTTGACAGATACGCAGTATTTT. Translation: CASSLTSGLTDTQYF.